This T cell receptor beta chain comes out of a study of siplizumab effects on memory and regulatory T cells (dated by TCRdb to about 2019). Regarding the research as a whole: The effect of the anti-CD2 antibody siplizumab on alloreactive T-cell subsets was examined in allogeneic mixed lymphocyte reactions constructed from human PBMCs.

As regards this clone: Its antigen has not been determined. Within one base of it there is no much larger clone, and no base qualities were kept.

The library was produced with the immunoSEQ multiplex PCR assay. Approximately 100,000 TCR templates per sample were assayed on the deep sequencing platform. Genomic DNA extracted from sorted T cells was the material used for TCRbeta CDR3 sequencing. The original methods were these. The R programming language was used for the clonal analysis of the TCRbeta CDR3 data. Alloreactive CD4+ and CD8+ clones were defined by comparing unstimulated samples with post-reaction CFSE-low samples. By matching sequences to the repertoires of sorted unstimulated Treg and non-Treg cells, each alloreactive CD4+ clone was assigned a regulatory or non-regulatory origin. Held by TCRdb, this immuneACCESS table contains in-frame sequences only and omits some clones. Under half of the omission traces to an unresolved V gene where checked; the cause of the rest is unknown. Clone size and V and J calls were adopted from that table, with D and trimming inferred from the DNA. Across this sample there are some 99,000 clones, with under 95% seen only once. The top ten clones comprise around 0.75% of the sample.

From a lookup of the germline V gene, CDR1 and CDR2 are ENHRY and SYGVKD. The CDR3 runs 17 amino acids, cysteine and phenylalanine included. Left in the record is the CDR3 DNA by itself, 51 bases read in frame from the first base. V gives up 0 bases and J gives up 2 bases, and the segment between their germline ends measures 11 bases. Sorted unstimulated T cells and proliferating T cells recovered from mixed lymphocyte reactions were subjected to TCRbeta CDR3 sequencing. Fresh whole blood from around 10 HLA-typed healthy donors was used as the source from which PBMCs were isolated. To map where alloreactive clones came from, unstimulated CD4+ regulatory T cells were FACS-sorted. Broader findings and caveats from the paper: In reactions with siplizumab, an average of about 62% of mappable alloreactive CD4+ clones were Treg-derived, compared with 25% to 30% in control reactions. The cumulative frequency of alloreactive sequences that could be traced back to unstimulated CD4+ memory T cells was significantly reduced by siplizumab. Unstimulated naive T cells appeared more diverse than memory T cells, and naive cells seemed to contribute substantially to the alloresponse. Roughly 75-97% of proliferating CD4+ or CD8+ clones could not be assigned a naive or memory phenotype. Whether proliferating Tregs from siplizumab cultures actually had suppressive function was not functionally confirmed. Because sequences at frequencies below about 10^-5 were poorly captured, only a minor fraction of alloreactive clones could be mapped back to unstimulated subsets.

The sequencing sample was made of Tregs sorted from blood. This chain joins TRBV10-3 to TRBJ2-6, with no D gene named confidently. This receptor was taken from a human donor in good health. This receptor carries the CDR3 CAISESNTRPGANVLTF. The bases read TGTGCCATCAGTGAGTCGAATACGAGGCCTGGGGCCAACGTCCTGACTTTC.